What follows is one TCR beta chain and its context. Its recognized antigen is unknown. Nothing much larger sits one base from this clone, and base qualities are not available. The treatment or condition label of this sample denotes: allogeneic hematopoietic cell transplantation with graft depleted of TCRalphabeta T cells and CD19 B cells. The transplant recipients were children given TCRalphabeta/CD19-depleted allogeneic hematopoietic cell grafts. The library was obtained by PCR. Sequencing took place on an Illumina HiSeq 2500. To normalize quantification of the TCRbeta repertoire, the TCR libraries were built with molecular barcoding that relied on unique molecular identifiers. The public sequencing data were trimmed at Q25 with fastp and processed into clonotypes with MiXCR by TCRdb, which kept only in-frame beta chains. Rows are unified per CDR3 protein, each entry keeping the most common DNA and genes. The sample table lists more than 100,000 distinct CDR3 sequences, about 23% of them with a count of one. The ten largest clones take up about 10% of the sample.

Trimming takes 2 bases off V and 3 bases off J; junction bases not matched to a gene: 13. CDR1 SGHDN and CDR2 FVKESK are derived from the germline V gene. From the cysteine through the phenylalanine, the CDR3 covers 18 amino acids. The retained sequence is limited to the CDR3, 54 bases, with the frame set at the first base. These data belong to a study of T-cell reconstitution after alpha-beta-depleted transplantation in children (dated by TCRdb to about 2016). Study-level background: T-cell immune reconstitution after TCRalphabeta/CD19-depleted allogeneic hematopoietic cell transplantation in children was quantitatively tracked in the study by means of TCR repertoire profiling. On the study overall, not on this receptor specifically: In some patients, high TCRbeta diversity at day 60 was attributed to recipient T cells and intrathymic progenitors that had survived conditioning. About two months after transplant, the apparently early recovery of alphabetaT-cell counts reportedly depended on just several hundred clones that had expanded rapidly and came from non-depleted graft cells. Hyperexpanded clone frequencies declined over subsequent months; after one year, T-cell counts and TCRbeta diversity were mostly attributed to newly produced T cells.

The sequencing here drew on PBMCs, mostly from graft donor cells, taken 180 days after TCRalphabeta/CD19-depleted stem cell transplant. The TCR comes from a male patient aged 2 to 9 who had a stem cell transplant for chronic granulomatous disease, so the T cells may come from the graft donor. This chain joins TRBV14 to TRBJ2-1, with 7 central nucleotides matching TRBD1. The CDR3 has the sequence CASSQQFSAGGSYNEQFF. DNA sequence: TGTGCCAGCAGCCAACAATTTTCGGCAGGGGGAAGCTACAATGAGCAGTTCTTC.